This T cell receptor (beta chain) stems from a study of blood T cell repertoires in COVID-19. Study background: Donors in the United States, Italy and Spain gave samples during acute or convalescent COVID-19.

Germline CDR1 reads LGHNA; CDR2 reads YNFKEQ. The CDR3 is made up of 18 amino acids. J gave up 5 bases and V 3 bases, and 12 bases lay outside the gene matches. The authors' processing: From reference gene primer amplification, estimates of nucleated cell counts were derived. Sequencing was performed with immunoSEQ multiplex PCR; in TCRdb, only in-frame clones are kept and a portion is missing. The DNA was the basis for D and trimming; V, J and clone size are from that table. The table records 380,000 or so clones, over 65% of them present only once. Source material: peripheral blood. This sequence joins TRBV4-2 and TRBJ2-1; 11 nucleotides match TRBD2. This clonotype was sampled from a human donor with acute or convalescent COVID-19. The donor label of this sample is uncertain. The CDR3 loop is CASSQLTNSGRGNNEQFF. CDR3 sequence (DNA): TGTGCCAGCAGCCAGTTAACAAATAGCGGGAGGGGGAACAATGAGCAGTTCTTC.